This is a list of T cell receptor beta chains from one sample in a study of T cell responses to AZD1222 COVID-19 vaccine. Assay: immunoSEQ multiplex PCR; the TCRdb copy retains only in-frame clones and omits some. The sample has more than 95,000 clones; roughly 90% are singletons. The sequenced sample was peripheral blood, obtained on day 0 of AZD1222 vaccination. These receptors originate from an adult in good health. CDR3s include the opening cysteine and the closing phenylalanine or tryptophan. A D gene is named only where the DNA matches it firmly. Some rows have no size entry. The others give once, few or many, or a class for an expanded clone.

-	TRBV24-1	TRBD2	TRBJ2-1	TGTGCCACCAGTGACGATTTAGCGGGAGGGTCGGGTAATGAGCAGTTCTTC	CATSDDLAGGSGNEQFF
-	TRBV2	-	TRBJ2-2	TGTGCCAGCAGTGAAGGAAGAACCCCCGGGGAGCTGTTTTTT	CASSEGRTPGELFF
once	TRBV19	-	TRBJ2-7	TGTGCCAGTAGTACCCGACAGTACCTCTCTAACGAGCAGTACTTC	CASSTRQYLSNEQYF
-	TRBV12-5	-	TRBJ1-6	TGTGCTAGTGGTTTACAGGGTGTGAATTCACCCCTCCACTTT	CASGLQGVNSPLHF
-	TRBV5-1	-	TRBJ2-7	TGCGCCAGCAGGCCGCCCTACGAGCAGTACTTC	CASRPPYEQYF
many	TRBV7-6	-	TRBJ2-6	TGTGCCAGCAGCCCTACGGGGGGCCCTGGGGCCAACGTCCTGACTTTC	CASSPTGGPGANVLTF
-	TRBV7-3	-	TRBJ2-1	TGTGCCAGCAGCTTAATGGGACCCAATGAGCAGTTCTTC	CASSLMGPNEQFF
-	TRBV11-2	-	TRBJ1-1	TGTGCCAGCAGCTCCCGGGACGGGAGGGCTTTCTTT	CASSSRDGRAFF
-	TRBV3-1/TRBV3-2	-	TRBJ1-1	TGTGCCAGCACCCGGACACTTGGGGTGAACACTGAAGCTTTCTTT	CASTRTLGVNTEAFF
-	TRBV3-1/TRBV3-2	-	TRBJ2-5	TGTGCCAGCAGCCAATTCGTCAGGGGTTCCCCGGCGGAGACCCAGTACTTC	CASSQFVRGSPAETQYF
-	TRBV27	TRBD2	TRBJ2-1	TGTGCCAGCAGTTACGATAGCGGGAGGTACAATGAGCAGTTCTTC	CASSYDSGRYNEQFF
-	TRBV3-1/TRBV3-2	-	TRBJ1-3	TGTGCCAGCAGCCAACTGGGAGGGGCCAGCTCTGGAAACACCATATATTTT	CASSQLGGASSGNTIYF
-	TRBV27	-	TRBJ2-7	TGTGCCAGCACCCGGCAGGGGGGCAACGAGCAGTACTTC	CASTRQGGNEQYF
-	TRBV19	TRBD2	TRBJ2-2	TGTGCCAGTAGTTTCCGGGACTACTCGAACACCGGGGAGCTGTTTTTT	CASSFRDYSNTGELFF
-	TRBV11-2	-	TRBJ1-6	TGTGCCAGCAGCTCCTACATAAGCTCCTATAATTCACCCCTCCACTTT	CASSSYISSYNSPLHF
-	TRBV7-9	TRBD1	TRBJ1-1	TGTGCCAGCAGACCACGGACAGGGACGGCGCGAACTGAAGCTTTCTTT	CASRPRTGTARTEAFF
-	TRBV10-3	-	TRBJ2-3	TGTGCCATCAGTGAGCGCAGAGATACGCAGTATTTT	CAISERRDTQYF
-	TRBV10-2	TRBD2	TRBJ2-1	TGCGCCAGCAAGAAGCGGGAGCGGGATGAGCAGTTCTTC	CASKKRERDEQFF
-	TRBV29-1	-	TRBJ2-1	TGCAGCGTCGAACCCTCCCTACGGGATGAGCAGTTCTTC	CSVEPSLRDEQFF
-	TRBV10-3	-	TRBJ2-7	TGTGCCATCAGTGAGCGAAACGAGCAGTACTTC	CAISERNEQYF
-	TRBV6-5	-	TRBJ1-1	TGTGCCAGCAGCCCCTGGGGGGACACTGAAGCTTTCTTT	CASSPWGDTEAFF
once	TRBV5-4	TRBD1	TRBJ2-3	TGTGCCAGCAGCTTGGAGACAGGGGGCACAGATACGCAGTATTTT	CASSLETGGTDTQYF
once	TRBV7-9	-	TRBJ1-1	TGTGCCAGCAGCTTAGGGGAGTGGGCTTTCTTT	CASSLGEWAFF
-	TRBV19	-	TRBJ1-1	TGTGCCAGTAGATCTGGGGGCACTGAAGCTTTCTTT	CASRSGGTEAFF
-	TRBV4-3	TRBD1	TRBJ2-7	TGCGCCAGCAGCCAAGGGGACAGACCTTACGAGCAGTACTTC	CASSQGDRPYEQYF
-	TRBV28	-	TRBJ1-5	TGTGCCAGCAGTTTCGCCGCTAGGAATCAGCCCCAGCATTTT	CASSFAARNQPQHF
-	TRBV2	-	TRBJ1-1	TGTGCCAGCACCCAAATTCAGAACACTGAAGCTTTCTTT	CASTQIQNTEAFF
-	TRBV5-1	TRBD1	TRBJ1-1	TGCGCCAGCAGCTTTGACAGGGGGTCGGCGGGCACTGAAGCTTTCTTT	CASSFDRGSAGTEAFF
-	TRBV5-1	-	TRBJ2-3	TGCGCCAGCAGCAGTGGGGATTTGGCTGACACAGATACGCAGTATTTT	CASSSGDLADTDTQYF
-	TRBV19	TRBD1	TRBJ2-1	TGTGCCAGTAGTATTTGGGACAGAGCCTACAATGAGCAGTTCTTC	CASSIWDRAYNEQFF
-	TRBV20-1	-	TRBJ1-1	TGCAGTGCTAGTAGACAGGCCAACACTGAAGCTTTCTTT	CSASRQANTEAFF
-	TRBV24-1	-	TRBJ2-2	TGTGCCACCAGTGGTGCCAACATCGGTCCCGGGGAGCTGTTTTTT	CATSGANIGPGELFF
-	TRBV10-2	-	TRBJ1-5	TGCGCCAGCAGTGATGTAGTACAGCCCCAGCATTTT	CASSDVVQPQHF
-	TRBV7-9	TRBD2	TRBJ2-3	TGTGCCAGCAGCTCATGGACTAGCGGGAGAGATACGCAGTATTTT	CASSSWTSGRDTQYF
-	TRBV13	-	TRBJ2-1	TGTGCCAGCAGCCAACTAAACAGAGAGCAGTTCTTC	CASSQLNREQFF
-	TRBV6-1	-	TRBJ1-3	TGTGCCAGCAGTGACATAAGCTCTGGAAACACCATATATTTT	CASSDISSGNTIYF
-	TRBV15	-	TRBJ2-6	TGTGCCACCAGCAGAGTCACGGGTAACCCTGGGGCCAACGTCCTGACTTTC	CATSRVTGNPGANVLTF
few	TRBV3-1/TRBV3-2	-	TRBJ1-1	TGTGCCAGCAGCCAACCTGGGAACACTGAAGCTTTCTTT	CASSQPGNTEAFF
few	TRBV6-1	-	TRBJ2-7	TGTGCCAGCAGTGACGGGGAGCAATACGAGCAGTACTTC	CASSDGEQYEQYF
-	TRBV19	-	TRBJ2-1	TGTGCCAGTGGGGACGGGGATGGAGGATATGAGCAGTTCTTC	CASGDGDGGYEQFF
-	TRBV20-1	-	TRBJ2-5	TGCAGTGCTAGTGATTTCCAGCGGAGGACTCAAGAGACCCAGTACTTC	CSASDFQRRTQETQYF
-	TRBV24-1	TRBD1	TRBJ2-5	TGTGCCACCAGTGACCCTGGGACAGCACAAGAGACCCAGTACTTC	CATSDPGTAQETQYF